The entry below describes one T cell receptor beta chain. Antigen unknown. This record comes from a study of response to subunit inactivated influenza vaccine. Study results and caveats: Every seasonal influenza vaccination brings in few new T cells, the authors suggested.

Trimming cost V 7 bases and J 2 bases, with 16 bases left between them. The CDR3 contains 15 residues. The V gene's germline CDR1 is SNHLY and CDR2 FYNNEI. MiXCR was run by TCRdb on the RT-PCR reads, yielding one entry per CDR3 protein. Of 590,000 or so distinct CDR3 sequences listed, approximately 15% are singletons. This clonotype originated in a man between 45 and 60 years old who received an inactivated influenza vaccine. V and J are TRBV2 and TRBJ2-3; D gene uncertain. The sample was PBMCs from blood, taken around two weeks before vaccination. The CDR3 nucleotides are TGTGCCAGCAACGAGGTTGGCGGACCCACAGATACGCAGTATTTT. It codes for CASNEVGGPTDTQYF.